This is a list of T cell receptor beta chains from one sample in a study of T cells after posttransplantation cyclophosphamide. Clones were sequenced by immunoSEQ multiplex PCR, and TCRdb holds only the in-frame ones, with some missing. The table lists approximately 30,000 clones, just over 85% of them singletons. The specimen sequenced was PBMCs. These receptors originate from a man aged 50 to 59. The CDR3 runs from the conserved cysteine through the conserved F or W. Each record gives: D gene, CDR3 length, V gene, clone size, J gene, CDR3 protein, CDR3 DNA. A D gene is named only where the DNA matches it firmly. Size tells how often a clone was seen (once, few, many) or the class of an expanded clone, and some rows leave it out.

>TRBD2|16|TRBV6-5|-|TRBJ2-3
CASSSLAVSHTDTQYF
TGTGCCAGCAGTTCGCTAGCGGTTTCTCACACAGATACGCAGTATTTT
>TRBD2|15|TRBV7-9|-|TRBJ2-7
CASSLVSGGHYEQYF
TGTGCCAGCAGCTTAGTAAGCGGGGGCCACTACGAGCAGTACTTC
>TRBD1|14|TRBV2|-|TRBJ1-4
CASSATGSNEKLFF
TGTGCCAGCAGTGCGACAGGGTCGAATGAAAAACTGTTTTTT
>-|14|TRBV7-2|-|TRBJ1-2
CASSPRTHNYGYTF
TGTGCCAGCAGCCCGCGGACACATAACTATGGCTACACCTTC
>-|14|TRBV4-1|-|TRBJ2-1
CASSQDTGYNEQFF
TGCGCCAGCAGCCAAGATACGGGCTACAATGAGCAGTTCTTC
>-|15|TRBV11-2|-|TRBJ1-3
CASSSGVFSGNTIYF
TGTGCCAGCAGCTCGGGGGTATTTTCCGGAAACACCATATATTTT
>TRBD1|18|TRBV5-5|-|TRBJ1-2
CASSLAPNLGTGGYGYTF
TGTGCCAGCAGCTTGGCTCCCAACCTTGGTACAGGGGGGTATGGCTACACCTTC
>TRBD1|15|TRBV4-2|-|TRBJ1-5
CASSYGDRQNQPQHF
TGTGCCAGCAGCTACGGGGACAGGCAAAATCAGCCCCAGCATTTT
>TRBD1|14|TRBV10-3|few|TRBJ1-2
CAIAGQAEFGGYTF
TGTGCCATCGCCGGACAGGCGGAGTTCGGGGGCTACACCTTC
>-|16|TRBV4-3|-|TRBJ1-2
CASSQERGEAPYGYTF
TGCGCCAGCAGCCAAGAACGGGGAGAGGCCCCCTATGGCTACACCTTC
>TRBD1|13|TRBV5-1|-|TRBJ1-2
CASSLGQGRGYTF
TGCGCCAGCAGCTTGGGACAGGGACGCGGCTACACCTTC
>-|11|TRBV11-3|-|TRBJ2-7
CASSFGREQYF
TGTGCCAGCAGCTTTGGCCGCGAGCAGTACTTC
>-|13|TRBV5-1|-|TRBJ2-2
CASRRGETGELFF
TGCGCCAGCAGACGGGGAGAGACCGGGGAGCTGTTTTTT
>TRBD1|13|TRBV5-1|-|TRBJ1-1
CASSRQGNTEAFF
TGCGCCAGCAGCCGACAGGGTAACACTGAAGCTTTCTTT
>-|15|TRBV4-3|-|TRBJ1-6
CASSQDQKDNSPLHF
TGCGCCAGCAGCCAAGATCAGAAAGATAATTCACCCCTCCACTTT
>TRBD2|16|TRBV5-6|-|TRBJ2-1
CASNKRGGSTYNEQFF
TGTGCCAGCAACAAGCGGGGGGGCTCGACCTACAATGAGCAGTTCTTC
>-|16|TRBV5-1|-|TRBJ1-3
CASSPQPEVSGNTIYF
TGCGCCAGCAGCCCACAACCGGAGGTCTCTGGAAACACCATATATTTT
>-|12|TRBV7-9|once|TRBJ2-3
CASSSVTDTQYF
TGTGCCAGCAGCTCCGTCACAGATACGCAGTATTTT
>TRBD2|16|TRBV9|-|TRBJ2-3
CASSVRAGYGTDTQYF
TGTGCCAGCAGCGTCAGAGCGGGGTACGGCACAGATACGCAGTATTTT
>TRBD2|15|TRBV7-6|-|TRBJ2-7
CASSSLQAGDFVQYF
TGTGCCAGCAGCTCCCTCCAAGCGGGGGACTTCGTGCAGTACTTC
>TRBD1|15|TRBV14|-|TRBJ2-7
CASSQGTGGFYEQYF
TGTGCCAGCAGCCAGGGGACAGGGGGCTTCTACGAGCAGTACTTC
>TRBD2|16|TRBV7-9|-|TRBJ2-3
CASSSLKRGATDTQYF
TGTGCCAGCAGCTCCCTCAAGCGGGGGGCCACAGATACGCAGTATTTT
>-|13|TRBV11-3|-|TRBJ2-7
CASSLEQNYEQYF
TGTGCCAGCAGCTTAGAACAAAACTACGAGCAGTACTTC
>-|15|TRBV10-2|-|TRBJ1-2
CASSESSYSNYGYTF
TGCGCCAGCAGTGAGTCGAGTTATTCTAACTATGGCTACACCTTC
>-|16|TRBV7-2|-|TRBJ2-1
CASRLRGTAGVWEQFF
TGTGCCAGCAGACTTCGAGGGACAGCGGGGGTGTGGGAGCAGTTCTTC
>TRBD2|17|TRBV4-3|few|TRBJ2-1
CASSRYSSGGTYNEQFF
TGCGCCAGCAGCCGATATTCTAGCGGGGGAACCTACAATGAGCAGTTCTTC
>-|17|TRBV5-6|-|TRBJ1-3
CASSFLTTGDSGNTIYF
TGTGCCAGCAGCTTTTTGACGACGGGAGACTCTGGAAACACCATATATTTT
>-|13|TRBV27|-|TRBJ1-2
CASSWRESYGYTF
TGTGCCAGCAGTTGGCGGGAGTCTTATGGCTACACCTTC
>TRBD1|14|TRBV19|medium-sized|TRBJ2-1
CASSPQTGVGEQFF
TGTGCCAGTAGTCCTCAGACAGGGGTGGGTGAGCAGTTCTTC
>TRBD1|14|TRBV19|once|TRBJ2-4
CASSATGGRNIQYF
TGTGCCAGTAGCGCGACAGGGGGCAGAAACATTCAGTACTTC
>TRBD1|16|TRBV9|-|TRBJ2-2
CASSPRGQGSNGELFF
TGTGCCAGCAGCCCCAGGGGACAGGGATCAAACGGGGAGCTGTTTTTT
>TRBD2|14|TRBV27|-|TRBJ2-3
CASSGLAGSDTQYF
TGTGCCAGCAGCGGACTAGCGGGATCAGATACGCAGTATTTT
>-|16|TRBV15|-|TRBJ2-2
CATSRVRRQDTGELFF
TGTGCCACCAGCAGGGTACGGAGGCAAGACACCGGGGAGCTGTTTTTT
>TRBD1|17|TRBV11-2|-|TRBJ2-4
CASSARTGNGTKNIQYF
TGTGCCAGCAGCGCACGGACAGGGAACGGGACCAAAAACATTCAGTACTTC
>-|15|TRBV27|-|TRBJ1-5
CASSLFSGGNQPQHF
TGTGCCAGCAGTTTATTTTCCGGGGGCAATCAGCCCCAGCATTTT
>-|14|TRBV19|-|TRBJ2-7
CASSIGTSPEEQYF
TGTGCCAGTAGTATAGGAACTTCTCCGGAGGAGCAGTACTTC
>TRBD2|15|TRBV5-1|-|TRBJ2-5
CASGGTSGTGETQYF
TGCGCCAGCGGCGGGACTAGCGGGACGGGAGAGACCCAGTACTTC
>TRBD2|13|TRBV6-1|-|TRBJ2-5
CASTSGSGGSQYF
TGTGCCAGCACCTCGGGTAGCGGGGGGTCCCAGTACTTC
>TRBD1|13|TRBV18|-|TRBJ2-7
CASSPTGDYEQYF
TGTGCCAGCTCACCCACAGGGGACTACGAGCAGTACTTC
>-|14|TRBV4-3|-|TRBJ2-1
CASSQGTGSPEQFF
TGCGCCAGCAGCCAAGGAACAGGCTCCCCCGAGCAGTTCTTC